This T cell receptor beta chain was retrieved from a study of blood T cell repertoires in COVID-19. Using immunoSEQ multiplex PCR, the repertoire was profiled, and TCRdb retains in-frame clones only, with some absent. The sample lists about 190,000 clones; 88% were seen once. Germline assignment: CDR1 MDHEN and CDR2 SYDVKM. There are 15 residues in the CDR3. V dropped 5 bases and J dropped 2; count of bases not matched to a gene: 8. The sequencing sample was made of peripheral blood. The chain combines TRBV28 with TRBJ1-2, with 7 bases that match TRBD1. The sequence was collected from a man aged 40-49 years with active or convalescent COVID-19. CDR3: CASSLRTTGNYGYTF. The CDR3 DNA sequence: TGTGCCAGCAGTCTTCGAACGACAGGGAACTATGGCTACACCTTC.